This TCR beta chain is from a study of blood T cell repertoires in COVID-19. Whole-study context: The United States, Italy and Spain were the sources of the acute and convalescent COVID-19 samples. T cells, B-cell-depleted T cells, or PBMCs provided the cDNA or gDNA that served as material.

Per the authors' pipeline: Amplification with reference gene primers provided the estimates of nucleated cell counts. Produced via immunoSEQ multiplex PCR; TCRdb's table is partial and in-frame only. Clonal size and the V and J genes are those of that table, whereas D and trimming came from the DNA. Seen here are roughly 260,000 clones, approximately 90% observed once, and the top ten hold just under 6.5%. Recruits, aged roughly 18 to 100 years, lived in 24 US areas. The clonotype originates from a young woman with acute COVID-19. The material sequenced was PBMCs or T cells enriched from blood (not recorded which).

In DNA form, the CDR3 reads TGTGCCACCAGCAGTGGGCAGGGCAATCAGCCCCAGCATTTT. It yields the protein CATSSGQGNQPQHF. The chain has TRBV15 and TRBJ1-5; D remains ambiguous. V was shortened by 3 bases and J by 2 bases, with 8 bases between the two germline ends. Germline CDR1 is LNHNV and CDR2 is YYDKDF (reference sequence). The CDR3 runs to 14 residues.